The entry that follows covers one TCR beta chain sequence. The data stem from a study of identical twins' blood T cells. Source study methods: Clonotypes per individual ranged from about 90,000 to nearly 500,000. MiXCR, applied by TCRdb to the 5' RACE reads, yields one record per CDR3 protein. The V and J calls and clone size come from TCRdb's table, not from the authors' own analysis. The table has 350,000 to 450,000 distinct CDR3 sequences, approximately 30% seen once. Donors were six healthy women in three monozygous twin pairs. Reared together, all three twin pairs probably met the same infectious agents and vaccines. The CDR3 length is 16 residues. Germline loops: CDR1 KGHSH, CDR2 LQKENI. The ends were cut back, 3 bases at V and 5 bases at J, with 19 bases in the middle.

Material for sequencing was PBMCs. The rearrangement uses TRBV18 and TRBJ1-1; D possibly corresponds to TRBD1 (5 bases). The TCR sequence derives from a woman aged 18-50 years in good health. The CDR3 is CASSPVFGTRGTEAFF. In DNA form, the CDR3 reads TGTGCCAGCTCACCTGTTTTCGGGACTCGAGGAACTGAAGCTTTCTTT.